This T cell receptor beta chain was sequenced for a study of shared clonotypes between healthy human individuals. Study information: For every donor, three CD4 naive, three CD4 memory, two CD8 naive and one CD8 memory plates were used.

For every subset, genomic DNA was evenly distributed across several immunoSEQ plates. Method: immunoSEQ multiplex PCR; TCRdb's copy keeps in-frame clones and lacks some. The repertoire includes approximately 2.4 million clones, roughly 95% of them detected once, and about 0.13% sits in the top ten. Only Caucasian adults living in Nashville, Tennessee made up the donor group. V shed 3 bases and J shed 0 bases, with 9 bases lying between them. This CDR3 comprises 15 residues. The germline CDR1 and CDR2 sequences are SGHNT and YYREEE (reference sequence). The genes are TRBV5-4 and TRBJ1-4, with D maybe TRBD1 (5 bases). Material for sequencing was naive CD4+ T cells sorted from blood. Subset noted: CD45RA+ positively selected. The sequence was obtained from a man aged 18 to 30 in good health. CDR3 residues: CASSSEGTTNEKLFF. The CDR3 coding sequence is TGTGCCAGCAGCTCGGAGGGGACAACTAATGAAAAACTGTTTTTT.